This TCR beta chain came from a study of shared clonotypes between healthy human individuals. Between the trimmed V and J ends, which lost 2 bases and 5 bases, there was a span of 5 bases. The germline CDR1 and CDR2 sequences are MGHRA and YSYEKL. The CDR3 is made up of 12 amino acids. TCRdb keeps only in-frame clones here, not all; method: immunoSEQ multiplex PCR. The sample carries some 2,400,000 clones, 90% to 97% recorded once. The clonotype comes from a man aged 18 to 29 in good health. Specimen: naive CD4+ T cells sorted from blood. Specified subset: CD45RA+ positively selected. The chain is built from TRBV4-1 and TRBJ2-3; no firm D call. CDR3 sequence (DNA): TGCGCCAGCAGCCAAATCGAAGATACGCAGTATTTT. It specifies CASSQIEDTQYF.